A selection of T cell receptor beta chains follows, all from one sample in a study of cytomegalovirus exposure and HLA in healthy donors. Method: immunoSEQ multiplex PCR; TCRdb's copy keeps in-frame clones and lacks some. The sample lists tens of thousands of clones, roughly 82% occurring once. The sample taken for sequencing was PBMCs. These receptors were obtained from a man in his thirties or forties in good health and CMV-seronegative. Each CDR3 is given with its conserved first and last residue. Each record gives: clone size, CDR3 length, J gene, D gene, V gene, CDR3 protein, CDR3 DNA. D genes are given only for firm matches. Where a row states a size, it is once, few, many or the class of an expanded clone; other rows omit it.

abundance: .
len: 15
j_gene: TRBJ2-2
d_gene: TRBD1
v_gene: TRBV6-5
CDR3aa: CASRPETGDTGELFF
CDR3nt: TGTGCCAGCAGACCCGAGACAGGGGATACCGGGGAGCTGTTTTTT

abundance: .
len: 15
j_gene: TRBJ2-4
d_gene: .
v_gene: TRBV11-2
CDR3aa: CASSRQVVAKNIQYF
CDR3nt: TGTGCCAGCAGTAGACAGGTAGTAGCCAAAAACATTCAGTACTTC

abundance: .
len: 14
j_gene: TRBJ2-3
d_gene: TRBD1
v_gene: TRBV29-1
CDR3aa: CSATAAGGADTQYF
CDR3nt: TGCAGCGCTACCGCCGCAGGGGGCGCAGATACGCAGTATTTT

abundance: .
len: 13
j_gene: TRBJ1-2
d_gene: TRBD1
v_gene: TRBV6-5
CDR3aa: CASTPDRAYGYTF
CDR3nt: TGTGCCAGCACCCCGGACAGGGCCTATGGCTACACCTTC

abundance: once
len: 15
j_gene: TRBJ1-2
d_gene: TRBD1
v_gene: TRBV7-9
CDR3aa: CASSSLNRGIYGYTF
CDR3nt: TGTGCCAGCAGCTCGCTTAACAGGGGTATCTATGGCTACACCTTC

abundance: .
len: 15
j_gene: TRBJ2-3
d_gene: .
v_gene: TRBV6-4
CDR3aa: CASSDSGTSTDTQYF
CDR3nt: TGTGCCAGCAGTGACTCCGGGACTAGCACAGATACGCAGTATTTT

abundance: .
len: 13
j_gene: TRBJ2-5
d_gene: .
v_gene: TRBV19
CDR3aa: CASSIRQGETQYF
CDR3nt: TGTGCCAGTAGTATAAGGCAGGGGGAGACCCAGTACTTC

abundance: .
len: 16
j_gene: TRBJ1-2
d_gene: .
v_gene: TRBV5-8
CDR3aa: CASSLGRGGADYGYTF
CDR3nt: TGTGCCAGCAGCTTGGGCCGGGGGGGCGCTGACTATGGCTACACCTTC

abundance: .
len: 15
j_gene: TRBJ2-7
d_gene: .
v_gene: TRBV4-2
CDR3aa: CASSQDFQGSYEQYF
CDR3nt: TGTGCCAGCAGCCAAGATTTTCAGGGAAGCTACGAGCAGTACTTC

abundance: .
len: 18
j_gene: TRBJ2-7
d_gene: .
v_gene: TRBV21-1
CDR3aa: CASSKAGYWTGRSYEQYF
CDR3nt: TGTGCCAGCAGCAAAGCGGGTTACTGGACAGGGAGGTCCTACGAGCAGTACTTC

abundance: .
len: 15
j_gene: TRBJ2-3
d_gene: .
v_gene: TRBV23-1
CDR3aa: CASTPRRRGQGTQYF
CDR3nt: TGCGCCAGCACCCCGAGGCGAAGGGGACAAGGTACGCAGTATTTT

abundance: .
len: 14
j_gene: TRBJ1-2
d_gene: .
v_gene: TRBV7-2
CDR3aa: CASRPNTGGSGYTF
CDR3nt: TGTGCCAGCAGACCCAACACCGGGGGAAGTGGCTACACCTTC